Listed below are T cell receptor beta chains from one sample, sequenced in a study of shared clonotypes between healthy human individuals. Sequencing was performed with immunoSEQ multiplex PCR; in TCRdb, only in-frame clones are kept and a portion is missing. The sample lists around 180,000 clones, approximately 92% occurring once. Sequenced sample: naive CD4+ T cells sorted from blood. The origin of the receptors is a woman aged 25 to 45 in good health. The CDR3 runs from the conserved cysteine through the conserved F or W. Fields, in order: CDR3 protein, CDR3 DNA, clone size, D gene, V gene, J gene. The D gene is left open where the match is weak. Size is stated for part of the rows, as once, few or many counts, or as a class when the clone is expanded.

CASSYTAKTYEQYF	TGTGCCAGCAGCTACACAGCTAAAACCTACGAGCAGTACTTC	-	-	TRBV5-6	TRBJ2-7
CASSLGGGGTYEQYF	TGTGCCAGCAGCTTAGGTGGGGGAGGCACCTACGAGCAGTACTTC	-	-	TRBV7-9	TRBJ2-7
CASSKPQVSYEQYF	TGTGCCAGCAGCAAACCTCAGGTTTCCTACGAGCAGTACTTC	-	-	TRBV6-6	TRBJ2-7
CASSLGAGTVTSTDTQYF	TGTGCCAGCAGCCTAGGGGCTGGGACAGTGACTAGCACAGATACGCAGTATTTT	-	TRBD1	TRBV27	TRBJ2-3
CASSLEGDRTYEQYF	TGCGCCAGCAGCCTCGAAGGGGACAGAACCTACGAGCAGTACTTC	-	TRBD1	TRBV4-1	TRBJ2-7
CASSQSGIGDEQFF	TGTGCCAGCAGCCAATCCGGGATCGGGGATGAGCAGTTCTTC	-	-	TRBV16	TRBJ2-1
CASKGGTAYNEQFF	TGTGCCAGCAAGGGAGGGACAGCTTACAATGAGCAGTTCTTC	-	-	TRBV2	TRBJ2-1
CASSFTGTREKLFF	TGTGCCAGCTCCTTCACCGGGACCCGTGAAAAACTGTTTTTT	-	-	TRBV18	TRBJ1-4
CASSFFLARATDTQYF	TGTGCCAGCAGCTTCTTTCTAGCTAGAGCCACAGATACGCAGTATTTT	-	-	TRBV11-2	TRBJ2-3
CASSIDQVAGVEQFF	TGTGCCAGTAGTATAGATCAGGTAGCGGGAGTTGAGCAGTTCTTC	-	TRBD2	TRBV19	TRBJ2-1
CAISERTGDQPQHF	TGTGCCATCAGTGAGAGGACAGGGGACCAGCCCCAGCATTTT	-	TRBD1	TRBV10-3	TRBJ1-5
CASSPGAGTSYEQYF	TGTGCCAGCAGCCCGGGGGCGGGGACTTCCTACGAGCAGTACTTC	-	-	TRBV5-4	TRBJ2-7
CASSPDRVSYEQYF	TGTGCCAGCAGTCCCGACAGGGTGTCCTACGAGCAGTACTTC	-	TRBD1	TRBV28	TRBJ2-7
CASSPRTRTYGYTF	TGTGCCAGCTCACCACGGACAAGAACCTATGGCTACACCTTC	-	-	TRBV18	TRBJ1-2
CASSTKSNQPQHF	TGTGCCAGCAGTACTAAGAGCAATCAGCCCCAGCATTTT	once	-	TRBV6-5	TRBJ1-5
CASSPLLGTF	TGTGCCAGCTCACCATTACTGGGAACCTTC	-	-	TRBV18	TRBJ1-2
CASSLASGGFYEQYF	TGTGCCAGCAGCTTAGCTTCGGGGGGCTTCTACGAGCAGTACTTC	-	-	TRBV7-9	TRBJ2-7
CASSLRTSYNEQFF	TGCGCCAGCAGCTTGCGGACTTCCTACAATGAGCAGTTCTTC	once	-	TRBV5-1	TRBJ2-1
CASTPPGTQNTGELFF	TGCGCCAGCACCCCCCCGGGGACTCAAAACACCGGGGAGCTGTTTTTT	-	-	TRBV5-1	TRBJ2-2
CASSASQGYAKLFF	TGTGCCAGCAGTGCAAGTCAGGGTTACGCAAAACTGTTTTTT	-	-	TRBV2	TRBJ1-4
CSVPTGTGELFF	TGCAGCGTCCCAACAGGCACCGGGGAGCTGTTTTTT	-	-	TRBV29-1	TRBJ2-2
CAITSGDRGDYGYTF	TGTGCCATCACCTCCGGGGACAGGGGAGACTATGGCTACACCTTC	-	TRBD1	TRBV10-3	TRBJ1-2
CAWNRGLGYEQYF	TGTGCCTGGAACAGGGGGCTGGGGTACGAGCAGTACTTC	-	TRBD1	TRBV30	TRBJ2-7
CASRRQGSYEQYF	TGTGCCAGCCGACGACAGGGGAGCTACGAGCAGTACTTC	-	TRBD1	TRBV28	TRBJ2-7
CAWTLSGGGTQYF	TGTGCCTGGACGTTGTCGGGTGGGGGGACCCAGTACTTC	-	-	TRBV30	TRBJ2-5
CASSDNFPTGEFF	TGTGCCAGCAGTGATAATTTCCCTACGGGAGAGTTCTTC	-	-	TRBV2	TRBJ2-1
CASSIGTPGIDTQYF	TGTGCCAGTAGTATAGGGACCCCAGGTATAGATACGCAGTATTTT	-	-	TRBV19	TRBJ2-3
CASSLGAESLNTEAFF	TGCGCCAGCAGCTTGGGGGCAGAGTCCCTAAACACTGAAGCTTTCTTT	once	-	TRBV5-1	TRBJ1-1
CASSDAPQRAFF	TGTGCCAGTAGTGATGCTCCCCAAAGGGCTTTCTTT	-	-	TRBV19	TRBJ1-1
CASSQGTSGDTDTQYF	TGCGCCAGCAGCCAGGGGACTAGCGGAGACACAGATACGCAGTATTTT	-	TRBD2	TRBV4-1	TRBJ2-3
CASSIGLLGGEQYF	TGTGCCAGTAGTATTGGCCTACTTGGGGGCGAGCAGTACTTC	-	-	TRBV19	TRBJ2-7
CASSWLQGTGYTF	TGTGCCAGCAGTTGGCTACAGGGGACTGGCTACACCTTC	-	TRBD1	TRBV6-5	TRBJ1-2
CAIRNRAGELFF	TGTGCCATCAGAAACAGGGCCGGGGAGCTGTTTTTT	-	-	TRBV10-3	TRBJ2-2
CASSLLAGVGQETQYF	TGTGCCAGCAGTTTACTAGCGGGAGTAGGCCAAGAGACCCAGTACTTC	-	TRBD2	TRBV5-6	TRBJ2-5
CASSIHRGREKLFF	TGTGCCAGCAGTATCCATCGCGGGAGAGAAAAACTGTTTTTT	-	-	TRBV28	TRBJ1-4
CASRQGTDKRNSPLHF	TGTGCCAGTAGACAGGGCACCGATAAAAGGAATTCACCCCTCCACTTT	-	-	TRBV19	TRBJ1-6
CASSQVWASGRTSYEQYF	TGCGCCAGCAGCCAGGTTTGGGCTAGCGGGAGGACTTCCTACGAGCAGTACTTC	-	TRBD2	TRBV4-1	TRBJ2-7
CASSLSEAFF	TGTGCCAGCAGCTTATCTGAAGCTTTCTTT	-	-	TRBV7-9	TRBJ1-1